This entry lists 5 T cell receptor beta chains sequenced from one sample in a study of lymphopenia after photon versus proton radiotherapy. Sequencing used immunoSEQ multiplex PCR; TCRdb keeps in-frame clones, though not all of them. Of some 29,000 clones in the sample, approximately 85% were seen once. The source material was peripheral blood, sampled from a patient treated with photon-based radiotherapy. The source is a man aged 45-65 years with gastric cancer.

Here the CDR3 reads CASNDDRNSPLHF. DNA of the CDR3: TGTGCCAGCAACGACGACAGGAATTCACCCCTCCACTTT. The chain couples TRBV6-5 to TRBJ1-6, with D perhaps matching TRBD1 (6 bases). The CDR3 sequence is 13 residues long. Looked up from germline, CDR1 is MNHEY and CDR2 is SVGAGI. Trimming took 7 bases from V and 7 from J, leaving 11 bases between them.

DNA of the CDR3: TGTGCCAGCAGTTCCCGGACTAGCGGGTATACAGATACGCAGTATTTT. As protein: CASSSRTSGYTDTQYF. This rearrangement joins TRBV6-5 to TRBJ2-3, with TRBD2 identical over 11 bases. The germline CDR1 and CDR2 sequences are MNHEY and SVGAGI. V was pared by 4 bases and J by 3 bases, with 6 bases of the junction left unmatched. The length of the CDR3 is 16 residues.

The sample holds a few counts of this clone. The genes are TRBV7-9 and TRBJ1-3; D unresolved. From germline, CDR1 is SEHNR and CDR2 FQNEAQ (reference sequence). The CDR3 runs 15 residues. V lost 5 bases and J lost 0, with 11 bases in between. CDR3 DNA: TGTGCCAGCAGCCCCGACTCCCACTCTGGAAACACCATATATTTT. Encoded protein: CASSPDSHSGNTIYF.

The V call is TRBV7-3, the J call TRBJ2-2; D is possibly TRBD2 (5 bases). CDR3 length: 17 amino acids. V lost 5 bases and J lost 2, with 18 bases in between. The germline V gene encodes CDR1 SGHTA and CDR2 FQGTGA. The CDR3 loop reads CASSPSRLGENTGELFF. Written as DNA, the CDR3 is TGTGCCAGCAGCCCGTCCCGACTCGGGGAAAACACCGGGGAGCTGTTTTTT.

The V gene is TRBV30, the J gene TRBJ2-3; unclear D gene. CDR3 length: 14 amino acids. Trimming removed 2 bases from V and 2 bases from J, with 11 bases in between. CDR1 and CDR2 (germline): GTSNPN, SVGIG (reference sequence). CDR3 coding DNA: TGTGCCTGGAGTCCCCTGGGTACCACAGATACGCAGTATTTT. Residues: CAWSPLGTTDTQYF.